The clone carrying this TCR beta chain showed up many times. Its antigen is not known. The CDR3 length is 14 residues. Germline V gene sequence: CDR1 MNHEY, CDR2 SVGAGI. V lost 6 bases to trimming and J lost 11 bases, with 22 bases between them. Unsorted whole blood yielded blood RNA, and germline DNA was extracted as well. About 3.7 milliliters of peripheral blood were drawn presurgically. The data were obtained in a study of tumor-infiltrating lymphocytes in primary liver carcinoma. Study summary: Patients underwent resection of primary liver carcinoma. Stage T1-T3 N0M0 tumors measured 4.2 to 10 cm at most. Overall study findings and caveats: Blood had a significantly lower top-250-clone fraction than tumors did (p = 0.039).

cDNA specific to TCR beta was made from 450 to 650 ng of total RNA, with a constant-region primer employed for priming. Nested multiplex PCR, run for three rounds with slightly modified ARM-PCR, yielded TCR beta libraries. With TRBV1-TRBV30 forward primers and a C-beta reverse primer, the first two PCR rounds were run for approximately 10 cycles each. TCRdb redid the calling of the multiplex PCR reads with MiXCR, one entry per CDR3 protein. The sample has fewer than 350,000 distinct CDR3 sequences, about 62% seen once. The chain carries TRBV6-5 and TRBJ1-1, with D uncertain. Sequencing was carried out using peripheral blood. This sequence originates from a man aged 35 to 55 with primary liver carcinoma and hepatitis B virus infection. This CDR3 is CASSSTYLGEGAFF. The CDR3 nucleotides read TGTGCCAGCAGCTCAACCTATCTTGGGGAAGGGGCTTTCTTT.